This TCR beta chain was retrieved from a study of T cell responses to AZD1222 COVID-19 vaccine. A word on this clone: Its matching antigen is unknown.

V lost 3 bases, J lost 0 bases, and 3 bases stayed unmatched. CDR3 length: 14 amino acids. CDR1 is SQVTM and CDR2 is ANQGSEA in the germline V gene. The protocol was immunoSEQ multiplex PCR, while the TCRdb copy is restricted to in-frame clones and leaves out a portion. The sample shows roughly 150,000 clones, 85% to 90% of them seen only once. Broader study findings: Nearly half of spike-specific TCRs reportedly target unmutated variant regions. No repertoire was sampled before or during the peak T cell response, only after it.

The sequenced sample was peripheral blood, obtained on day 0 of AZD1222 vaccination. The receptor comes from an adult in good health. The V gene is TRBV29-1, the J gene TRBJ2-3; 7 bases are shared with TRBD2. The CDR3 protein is CSVENSGSTDTQYF. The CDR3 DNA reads TGCAGCGTTGAGAATAGCGGGAGCACAGATACGCAGTATTTT.